This paragraph reports one TCR beta chain. The time point was: pre-treatment baseline. This sample was included in a study of blood T cell dynamics during melanoma immunotherapy. Measured with immunoSEQ multiplex PCR; TCRdb has only the in-frame clones, and not every one. The profile shows 6,000 to 8,500 clones, 80% of them singletons. This CDR3 comprises 15 residues. Germline CDR1 and CDR2: SQVTM and ANQGSEA. Trimming removed 0 bases from V and 3 bases from J; junction bases left unmatched: 5. The J gene is TRBJ1-1, the V gene TRBV29-1; the match to TRBD1 covers 9 bases. The origin of this receptor is a human donor with melanoma. Sequences were derived from blood, sampled from a patient treated with checkpoint blockade. The DNA for the CDR3 is TGCAGCGTTGAAGAAGCGGACAGGGGTTACACTGAAGCTTTCTTT. The encoded protein is CSVEEADRGYTEAFF.